The TCR beta chain described here comes from a study of blood T cell repertoires in COVID-19. Study overall: Both acute and convalescent COVID-19 samples were obtained from the United States, Italy and Spain.

TCRdb keeps only in-frame clones here, not all; method: immunoSEQ multiplex PCR. The repertoire holds 150,000 or so clones, around 76% seen once, with over 7.5% in the top ten. Per the germline V gene, CDR1 is DFQATT and CDR2 is SNEGSKA (reference sequence). This CDR3 has 14 residues. The V gene lost 3 bases and the J gene lost 3 bases, with 15 bases spanning the gap. The chain has TRBV20-1 and TRBJ2-7; a weak D match, TRBD2 (6 bases). The material sequenced was peripheral blood. The receptor comes from a woman aged 70-85 years with acute or convalescent COVID-19. CDR3 protein: CSASAGYYIYEQYF. In DNA, the CDR3 is TGCAGTGCTAGTGCGGGGTATTACATCTACGAGCAGTACTTC.